The text below deals with one TCR beta chain. TCRdb's table, derived via immunoSEQ multiplex PCR, lists solely in-frame clones and lacks some. The table has fewer than 90,000 clones, around 93% seen once. This sample is drawn from a study of T cell changes during pregnancy in multiple sclerosis. The CDR3 has 16 residues. CDR1 SGHNT and CDR2 YYREEE come from the germline V gene (reference sequence). Trimming cost V 0 bases and J 6 bases; bases outside gene matches: 9. Sample: peripheral blood, taken in the third trimester of pregnancy. The chain joins TRBV5-4 to TRBJ1-1; 9 bases are shared with TRBD1. The sequence derives from a female donor in good health, enrolled as a control in a pregnancy study. DNA of the CDR3: TGTGCCAGCAGCTTGGACAGGGGGCTATGGGGTCCTGAAGCTTTCTTT. This translates into CASSLDRGLWGPEAFF. Complete variable domain (other parts from reference TRBV5-4 and TRBJ1-1): ETGVTQSPTHLIKTRGQQVTLRCSSQSGHNTVSWYQQALGQGPQFIFQYYREEENGRGNFPPRFSGLQFPNYSSELNVNALELDDSALYLCASSLDRGLWGPEAFFGQGTRLTVV.